One sample yielded the 10 T cell receptor beta chains listed below, sequenced in a study of blood T cell repertoires in COVID-19. Sequencing used immunoSEQ multiplex PCR; TCRdb keeps in-frame clones, though not all of them. The sample includes some 150,000 clones, under 85% seen only once; the top ten take 1.2%. Material: peripheral blood. The receptors were gathered from a man in his 60s who had recovered from COVID-19.

The chain joins TRBV3-1 (or the pseudogene TRBV3-2) to TRBJ2-7; 7 positions agree with TRBD1. Germline lookup yields CDR1 LGHDT and CDR2 YNNKEL (reference sequence). This CDR3 comprises 13 residues. V gave up 4 bases and J gave up 2 bases; unmatched junction bases: 2. The CDR3 DNA is TGTGCCAGCAGCCCAGGGGGACCCTACGAGCAGTACTTC. Its translation is CASSPGGPYEQYF.

V is TRBV21-1 and J is TRBJ1-2. TRBV21-1 is a recognized pseudogene. The CDR3 is 16 residues long. This chain's CDR3 is CASSNFWRGRGYGYTF. CDR3 sequence (DNA): TGTGCCAGCAGCAATTTCTGGAGGGGCCGGGGCTATGGCTACACCTTC.

The genes are TRBV6-6 and TRBJ2-1; 11 bases are a match to TRBD1. The CDR3 runs 14 residues. The ends lost 5 bases at V and 9 bases at J; junction bases unmatched: 6. Germline V gene sequence: CDR1 MNHNY, CDR2 SVGAGI (reference sequence). The CDR3 spells CASSKGQGGGEQFF. The DNA of the CDR3 is TGTGCCAGCAGTAAGGGACAGGGGGGAGGTGAGCAGTTCTTC.

This clone turned up a few times. The genes are TRBV11-1 and TRBJ2-3, with 9 bases matching TRBD1. The CDR3 length is 14 residues. Germline CDR1 reads SGHAT; CDR2 reads FQDESV (reference sequence). The junction had 4 bases not matched to a gene; V was cut back by 7 bases and J by 2 bases. The CDR3 nucleotides are TGTGCCAGCATTGACAGGGGGTTCACAGATACGCAGTATTTT. As protein: CASIDRGFTDTQYF.

The V and J genes are TRBV2 and TRBJ1-4, with 9 bases fitting TRBD1. V shed 2 bases, J shed 6 bases, and the junction held 1 base outside the gene matches. In germline, CDR1 is SNHLY, CDR2 FYNNEI. The CDR3 totals 14 residues. The CDR3 nucleotides read TGTGCCAGCAGTGAACGGACAGGGGATGAAAAACTGTTTTTT. This sequence encodes CASSERTGDEKLFF.

The V and J genes are TRBV29-1 and TRBJ1-2; the match to TRBD1 covers 9 bases. This CDR3 has 15 residues. Germline-derived CDR1 and CDR2 are SQVTM and ANQGSEA. V shed 5 bases, J shed 7 bases, and the junction held 14 bases outside the gene matches. Here the CDR3 DNA reads TGCAGCGTTCAGGGGCTACAGGGGGCGTTAGGTGGCTACACCTTC. This translates into CSVQGLQGALGGYTF. Filled out from reference TRBV29-1 and TRBJ1-2, the complete variable domain reads SAVISQKPSRDICQRGTSLTIQCQVDSQVTMMFWYRQQPGQSLTLIATANQGSEATYESGFVIDKFPISRPNLTFSTLTVSNMSPEDSSIYLCSVQGLQGALGGYTFGSGTRLTVV.

Concerning this clone: The sample holds other DNA sequences that translate to the same CDR3. J is TRBJ2-7 and V is TRBV5-1, with D tentatively TRBD1 (5 bases). The CDR3 totals 14 residues. Per the germline V gene, CDR1 is SGHRS and CDR2 is YFSETQ. V was cut by 0 bases and J by 0 bases, with 7 bases left in between. The CDR3: CASSLADSSYEQYF. In DNA form, the CDR3 reads TGCGCCAGCAGCTTGGCCGACAGCTCCTACGAGCAGTACTTC.

The chain joins TRBV7-9 to TRBJ2-7; the match to TRBD1 covers 7 bases. The CDR3 covers 15 residues. The junction had 11 bases not matched to a gene; V was cut back by 4 bases and J by 5 bases. The germline gives CDR1 SEHNR, CDR2 FQNEAQ (reference sequence). CDR3 region: CASSSSTGLTDEQYF. CDR3 DNA: TGTGCCAGCAGCTCGTCGACAGGGTTAACGGACGAGCAGTACTTC.

V usage is TRBV6-5 and J usage is TRBJ1-1, with 7 positions matching TRBD1. Germline V gene data show CDR1 as MNHEY and CDR2 as SVGAGI. The CDR3 sequence is 15 residues long. Trimming removed 6 bases from V and 1 base from J; junction bases left unmatched: 8. The CDR3 here is CASSPRGTKNTEAFF. The CDR3 DNA reads as TGTGCCAGCAGCCCCAGGGGGACAAAGAACACTGAAGCTTTCTTT.

V and J are TRBV2 and TRBJ2-7, with D hard to call. Trimming stripped 3 bases from V and 2 bases from J, with 11 bases between. CDR3 length: 14 residues. Germline loops: CDR1 SNHLY, CDR2 FYNNEI. The CDR3 DNA reads as TGTGCCAGCAGTGATTGGCAGGTCACCTACGAGCAGTACTTC. Translation: CASSDWQVTYEQYF.